These 23 T cell receptor beta chains were sequenced from one sample in a study of T cells in Graves' hyperthyroidism and ophthalmopathy. Authors of the study amplified TCR beta CDR3 regions from RNA transcripts. In the first-round RT-PCR of the TCR CDR3, the HTBI primer set was used. TCRdb passed the multiplex PCR reads through MiXCR, listing each CDR3 protein once. The sample records more than 500,000 distinct CDR3 sequences, over 35% being singletons. Sequencing was carried out using peripheral blood or thyroid tissue (not recorded which). These receptors all stem from an adult woman with Graves' disease, either hyperthyroidism or ophthalmopathy (not recorded which).

This chain uses TRBV19 with TRBJ2-7, with 8 bases lining up with TRBD1. Trimming cost V 7 bases and J 5 bases; bases outside gene matches: 13. Germline values: CDR1 LNHDA, CDR2 SQIVND (reference sequence). The CDR3 has 15 amino acids. The CDR3 DNA is TGTGCCAGTACCCGAACCGGGACAGGTTCCGACGAGCAGTACTTC. Protein sequence: CASTRTGTGSDEQYF.

V and J are TRBV20-1 and TRBJ1-1; a possible D gene is TRBD1 (5 bases). This CDR3 region has 14 residues. Germline CDR1 and CDR2: DFQATT and SNEGSKA (reference sequence). Trimming shortened V by 1 base and J by 2 bases, and 11 bases separated the two germline ends. CDR3 DNA: TGCAGTGCTAGAGGGGGGGGGTCAAACACTGAAGCTTTCTTT. Protein: CSARGGGSNTEAFF.

At least ten counts were recorded for this clonotype. J is TRBJ1-6 and V is TRBV6-1, with 10 bases fitting TRBD1. Germline loops: CDR1 MNHNS, CDR2 SASEGT. The CDR3 is made up of 14 amino acids. Trimming cost V 7 bases and J 10 bases; bases outside gene matches: 7. CDR3 nucleotide sequence: TGTGCCAGCATCCGGGACAGGGGAAGCTCACCCCTCCACTTT. As protein: CASIRDRGSSPLHF.

This clonotype was counted many times. The gene calls are TRBV10-3 and TRBJ2-7, with 9 bases lining up with TRBD1. The CDR3 has 13 residues. V dropped 5 bases and J dropped 3; count of bases not matched to a gene: 2. Germline V gene sequence: CDR1 ENHRY, CDR2 SYGVKD. The CDR3: CAISPDRGYEQYF. CDR3 sequence (DNA): TGTGCCATCAGTCCGGACAGGGGCTACGAGCAGTACTTC.

Details on this clonotype: One end of the junction does not line up with germline, which may come from a read error. V usage is TRBV4-1 and J usage is TRBJ1-1, with TRBD1 matching 8 bases. The CDR3 is 15 amino acids. The germline V gene has CDR1 MGHRA and CDR2 YSYEKL. The chain's CDR3 is CAGSQEAQGGTEAFF. The CDR3 DNA follows: TGCGCCGGCAGCCAAGAGGCACAGGGGGGCACTGAAGCTTTCTTT.

This clonotype was detected only a few times. The chain links TRBV7-8 to TRBJ1-6; 9 bases map to TRBD1. The J segment lost 10 bases and the V segment lost 5 bases, leaving 15 bases of the junction unmatched. CDR3 length equals 17 residues. Germline assignment: CDR1 SGHVS and CDR2 FQNEAQ. The CDR3 reads CASSPRGEGQGDSPLHF. The DNA for the CDR3 is TGTGCCAGCAGCCCAAGGGGGGAGGGACAGGGAGACTCACCCCTCCACTTT. The full variable domain, in which reference TRBV7-8 and TRBJ1-6 provide the parts outside the CDR3, is GAGVSQSPRYKVAKRGQDVALRCDPISGHVSLFWYQQALGQGPEFLTYFQNEAQLDKSGLPSDRFFAERPEGSVSTLKIQRTQQEDSAVYLCASSPRGEGQGDSPLHFGNGTRLTVT.

This clonotype was seen only a few times. The rearrangement joins TRBV7-6 to TRBJ2-5; the D is unclear. The CDR3 runs 13 residues. Germline V gene data show CDR1 as SGHVS and CDR2 as FNYEAQ. V dropped 2 bases and J dropped 3 bases, with 7 bases sitting between them. Here the CDR3 DNA reads TGTGCCAGCAGCTTACCCAATAAAGAGACCCAGTACTTC. Its translation is CASSLPNKETQYF.

The chain is built from TRBV7-2 and TRBJ2-7; TRBD1 is a possible D gene (8 bases). This CDR3 comprises 15 residues. From germline, CDR1 is SGHTA and CDR2 FQGNSA. V was trimmed by 5 bases and J by 0 bases, leaving 14 bases between them. As DNA, the CDR3 is TGTGCCAGCAGCCGGGGGGACAGGACCTCCTACGAGCAGTACTTC. Protein: CASSRGDRTSYEQYF. The entire variable domain, with the rest obtained from reference TRBV7-2 and TRBJ2-7, is as follows: GAGVSQSPSNKVTEKGKDVELRCDPISGHTALYWYRQSLGQGLEFLIYFQGNSAPDKSGLPSDRFSAERTGGSVSTLTIQRTQQEDSAVYLCASSRGDRTSYEQYFGPGTRLTVT.

V is TRBV6-1 and J is TRBJ2-5; TRBD2 is a possible D gene (6 bases). V lost 4 bases and J 2 bases, leaving 11 bases between the germline ends. The CDR3 loop spans 14 amino acids. CDR1 and CDR2 from the germline V gene are MNHNS and SASEGT. The CDR3 DNA sequence: TGTGCCAGCAGTGTCTTTGGAGGGCAAGAGACCCAGTACTTC. This gives the protein CASSVFGGQETQYF.

Only a few counts were recorded for this clonotype. At one boundary the junction diverges from the germline segment, which might be a read error. The genes are TRBV28 and TRBJ1-2; 8 bases align to TRBD1. The CDR3 has 12 residues. CDR1 and CDR2 from the germline V gene are MDHEN and SYDVKM. The DNA for the CDR3 is TGTGCCAGCAGCCTCCAGGGGGCCCCAAATGCCTTC. Protein sequence: CASSLQGAPNAF.

The chain links TRBV20-1 to TRBJ1-5, with 7 nucleotides matching TRBD1. CDR1 DFQATT and CDR2 SNEGSKA come from the germline V gene (reference sequence). V lost 5 bases, J lost 0 bases, and 7 bases stayed unmatched. The CDR3 loop spans 15 amino acids. CDR3 amino acids: CSAQQGGLSNQPQHF. DNA of the CDR3: TGCAGTGCTCAGCAAGGGGGCCTTAGCAATCAGCCCCAGCATTTT.

This clonotype appeared many times. The rearrangement uses TRBV20-1 and TRBJ2-5, with 7 bases that match TRBD2. V lost 6 bases and J lost 0; bases outside the gene matches: 13. Germline CDR1 is DFQATT and CDR2 is SNEGSKA (reference sequence). This CDR3 contains 16 residues. CDR3 in amino acids: CSAAGTSASHQETQYF. The CDR3 DNA sequence: TGCAGTGCCGCGGGCACTAGCGCTTCCCACCAAGAGACCCAGTACTTC.

The chain is built from TRBV10-3 and TRBJ1-2, with TRBD1 identical over 7 bases. The junction had 7 bases not matched to a gene; V was cut back by 2 bases and J by 1 base. This CDR3 comprises 16 residues. The germline gives CDR1 ENHRY, CDR2 SYGVKD. The CDR3 here is CAISEDRADVNYGYTF. The CDR3 nucleotides read TGTGCCATCAGTGAGGACAGGGCTGACGTTAACTATGGCTACACCTTC.

The J gene is TRBJ2-6, the V gene TRBV10-3; D is perhaps TRBD1 (5 bases). V was shortened by 6 bases and J by 1 base, with 7 bases between the two germline ends. The germline V gene has CDR1 ENHRY and CDR2 SYGVKD. The CDR3 has 14 amino acids. Here the CDR3 reads CAIRAGSGANVLTF. The CDR3 DNA is TGTGCCATCAGAGCAGGGTCTGGGGCCAACGTCCTGACTTTC.

This clonotype was seen many times. The rearrangement uses TRBV5-1 and TRBJ2-2; 11 bases map to TRBD2. This CDR3 has 16 residues. The germline CDR1 and CDR2 sequences are SGHRS and YFSETQ. Trimming removed 4 bases from V and 4 bases from J; junction bases left unmatched: 6. The CDR3 DNA reads as TGCGCCAGCAGCCTAGGACTAGCGGGTTCCACCGGGGAGCTGTTTTTT. Translation gives CASSLGLAGSTGELFF. Filled out from reference TRBV5-1 and TRBJ2-2, the complete variable domain reads KAGVTQTPRYLIKTRGQQVTLSCSPISGHRSVSWYQQTPGQGLQFLFEYFSETQRNKGNFPGRFSGRQFSNSRSEMNVSTLELGDSALYLCASSLGLAGSTGELFFGEGSRLTVL.

This clonotype has just a few counts. The J gene is TRBJ1-6, the V gene TRBV6-2 or TRBV6-3, with a possible D match to TRBD1 (6 bases). V was shortened by 2 bases and J by 10 bases, with 12 bases between the two germline ends. The V gene's germline CDR1 is MNHEY and CDR2 SVGEGT. The CDR3 loop spans 14 amino acids. CDR3 loop: CASSYGQIASPLHF. In DNA, the CDR3 is TGTGCCAGCAGTTACGGACAGATAGCATCACCCCTCCACTTT.

This clonotype was picked up many times. The chain recombines TRBV4-3 with TRBJ1-2; D possibly corresponds to TRBD1 (5 bases). The CDR3 totals 15 residues. V was clipped by 0 bases and J by 2 bases, with 10 bases between them. Germline CDR1 is LGHNA and CDR2 is YSLEER. In nucleotides, the CDR3 is TGCGCCAGCAGCCAAGATTGGTGGGGGAACTATGGCTACACCTTC. Translating it yields CASSQDWWGNYGYTF.

The V and J genes are TRBV7-9 and TRBJ2-7; D not resolved. This CDR3 comprises 14 residues. With 5 bases removed from V and 4 bases from J, the gap between germline ends came to 15 bases. In germline, CDR1 is SEHNR, CDR2 FQNEAQ (reference sequence). The CDR3 reads CASSGVNSGYEQYF. The CDR3 bases are TGTGCCAGCAGCGGGGTTAACTCCGGATACGAGCAGTACTTC. The complete variable domain, with remaining parts taken from reference TRBV7-9 and TRBJ2-7, reads DTGVSQNPRHKITKRGQNVTFRCDPISEHNRLYWYRQTLGQGPEFLTYFQNEAQLEKSRLLSDRFSAERPKGSFSTLEIQRTEQGDSAMYLCASSGVNSGYEQYFGPGTRLTVT.

The chain joins TRBV19 to TRBJ1-1; D is perhaps TRBD1 (5 bases). The CDR3 has 14 residues. Germline values: CDR1 LNHDA, CDR2 SQIVND (reference sequence). With 7 bases removed from V and 4 bases from J, the gap between germline ends came to 16 bases. CDR3 DNA sequence: TGTGCCAGTATGGGGGACCCAAGACCCACTGAAGCTTTCTTT. It codes for CASMGDPRPTEAFF.

This clonotype was counted many times. The J gene is TRBJ1-2, the V gene TRBV27, with TRBD1 matching 8 bases. J gave up 8 bases and V 2 bases, and 7 bases lay outside the gene matches. Per the germline V gene, CDR1 is MNHEY and CDR2 is SMNVEV (reference sequence). This CDR3 has 14 residues. The CDR3 DNA reads TGTGCCAGCAGTTTAATCCCGACAGGGGCGGGCTACACCTTC. Amino acids: CASSLIPTGAGYTF.

The J gene is TRBJ1-6, the V gene TRBV2; D call uncertain. Germline CDR1 and CDR2: SNHLY and FYNNEI. The CDR3 length is 13 residues. V dropped 1 base and J dropped 9 bases, with 7 bases sitting between them. The CDR3 DNA sequence: TGTGCCAGCAGTGAAGGGAAACGTTCACCCCTCCACTTT. Protein sequence: CASSEGKRSPLHF. The full variable domain, with the rest looked up from reference TRBV2 and TRBJ1-6, is EPEVTQTPSHQVTQMGQEVILRCVPISNHLYFYWYRQILGQKVEFLVSFYNNEISEKSEIFDDQFSVERPDGSNFTLKIRSTKLEDSAMYFCASSEGKRSPLHFGNGTRLTVT.

This clonotype was detected ten times or more. The rearrangement links TRBV20-1 to TRBJ2-2; D unresolved. Germline V CDR1 and CDR2: DFQATT, SNEGSKA (reference sequence). The CDR3 covers 13 residues. The V end was cut by 1 base, the J end by 5 bases, with 8 bases between. In DNA, the CDR3 is TGCAGTGCTAGAGGGAGTGGAACCGGGGAGCTGTTTTTT. This encodes CSARGSGTGELFF.

This clonotype was counted only a few times. The J gene is TRBJ2-2, the V gene TRBV25-1; weak D call: TRBD1 (5 bases). The CDR3 loop spans 15 amino acids. V shed 3 bases and J shed 2 bases, with 10 bases lying between them. CDR1 is MGHDK, CDR2 SYGVNS, per germline. For the CDR3, the DNA is TGTGCCAGCAGTGAGGGGCAGGTCAACACCGGGGAGCTGTTTTTT. Amino acid sequence: CASSEGQVNTGELFF.